This T cell receptor (beta chain) was found in a study of identical twins. Points from the study as a whole: Cross-sectional statistics, not tracking of the same donors, supported the conclusions. There were fewer insertions in abundant cord blood beta clonotypes, but memory repertoires showed no such pattern.

Germline lookup yields CDR1 SGHRS and CDR2 YFSETQ. This CDR3 has 17 amino acids. V shed 4 bases and J 10 bases; nucleotides not matched to a gene: 21. The table lists this clonotype with many counts. As yet, its antigen is unknown. TCRdb reprocessed the 5' RACE reads with MiXCR, giving one entry per CDR3 protein. The sample includes hundreds of thousands of distinct CDR3 sequences, 18% of them seen just once. These data were likewise used in another study, on T cells expressing NK-cell markers. That work contributes: Roughly 6 of the donors carried dominant NKG2C+ clonotypes that took up 1.0-7.0% of their CD8+ T cells. The study found these clonotypes also leading the CD3+CD56-NKG2C+ fraction in several donors.

The chain has TRBV5-1 and TRBJ1-1; 8 positions match TRBD1. This sequence originates from a woman younger than 35 in good health. The sequenced sample was PBMCs. The CDR3 here is CASSPRKHGLDRGSAFF. The DNA of the CDR3 is TGCGCCAGCAGCCCCCGGAAGCACGGATTAGACAGGGGTTCAGCTTTCTTT.